This T cell receptor beta chain was sequenced for a study of human T cells and chemical hapten exposure. Only a few counts were recorded for this clonotype. The CDR3 contains 15 residues. Germline loops: CDR1 LGHDT, CDR2 YNNKEL (reference sequence). Between the trimmed V and J ends, which lost 5 bases and 2 bases, there was a span of 14 bases. As to time point: patch test 3, about 24 weeks after DPC sensitization. Treatment given: therapeutic diphenylcyclopropenone sensitization with weekly scalp DPC. Investigators collected blood before applying each patch test. Suited to DPC and affected by alopecia, the donors ranged from 18 to 70 years old. TCRdb independently ran MiXCR on the RACE reads; one entry per CDR3 protein. This sample yields about 92,000 distinct CDR3 sequences, of which about 11% are seen a single time; 0.85% to 1.2% belongs to the top ten.

The material was whole blood, obtained in connection with sensitization to the hapten diphenylcyclopropenone (DPC). This TCR was recovered from a young woman with alopecia areata. Some clones in this sample may be carry-over from other donors' samples. This chain links TRBV3-1 with TRBJ2-3; D possibly corresponds to TRBD1 (5 bases). The CDR3 DNA follows: TGTGCCAGCAGCAAAGGACAAACATACACAGATACGCAGTATTTT. Amino acid sequence: CASSKGQTYTDTQYF.